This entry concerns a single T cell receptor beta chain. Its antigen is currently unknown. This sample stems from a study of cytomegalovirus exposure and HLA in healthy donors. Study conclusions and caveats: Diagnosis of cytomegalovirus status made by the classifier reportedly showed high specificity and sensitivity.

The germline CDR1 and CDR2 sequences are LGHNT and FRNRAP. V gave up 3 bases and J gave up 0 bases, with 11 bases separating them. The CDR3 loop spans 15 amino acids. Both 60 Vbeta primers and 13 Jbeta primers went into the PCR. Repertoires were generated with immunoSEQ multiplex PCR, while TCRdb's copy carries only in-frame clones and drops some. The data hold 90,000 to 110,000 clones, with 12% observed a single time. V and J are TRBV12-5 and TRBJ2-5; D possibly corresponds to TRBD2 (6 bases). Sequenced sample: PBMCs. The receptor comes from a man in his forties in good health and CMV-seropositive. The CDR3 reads CASGLSLADQETQYF. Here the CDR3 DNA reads TGTGCTAGTGGTTTAAGCTTAGCGGACCAAGAGACCCAGTACTTC.